This TCR beta chain was identified in a study of blood T cell repertoires in COVID-19. About the study: Material from acute and convalescent COVID-19 was sourced from the United States, Italy and Spain.

V gave up 4 bases and J gave up 5 bases, with 20 bases separating them. CDR1 is LGHDT and CDR2 is YNNKEL in the germline V gene (reference sequence). The CDR3 has 16 residues. Sequencing used immunoSEQ multiplex PCR; TCRdb keeps in-frame clones, though not all of them. The sample records 52,000 or so clones, more than 90% being singletons. This chain connects TRBV3-1 (or the pseudogene TRBV3-2) to TRBJ1-2; D possibly corresponds to TRBD1 (5 bases). This clonotype originated in a woman aged 80 or over with acute or convalescent COVID-19. The specimen was peripheral blood. This chain's CDR3 is CASSPGRQSGRYGYTF. The CDR3 bases are TGTGCCAGCAGCCCAGGCCGACAGAGTGGTCGGTATGGCTACACCTTC.